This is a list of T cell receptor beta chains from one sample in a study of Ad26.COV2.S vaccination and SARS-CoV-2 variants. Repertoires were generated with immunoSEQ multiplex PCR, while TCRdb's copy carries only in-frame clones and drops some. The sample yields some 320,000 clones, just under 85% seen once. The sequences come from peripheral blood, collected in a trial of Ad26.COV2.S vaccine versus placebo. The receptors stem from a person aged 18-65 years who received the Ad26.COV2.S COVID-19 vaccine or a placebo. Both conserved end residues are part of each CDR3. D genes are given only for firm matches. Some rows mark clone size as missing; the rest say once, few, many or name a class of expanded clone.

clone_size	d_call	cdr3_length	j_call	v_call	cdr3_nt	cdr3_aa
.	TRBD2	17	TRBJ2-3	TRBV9	TGTGCCAGCAGCGTAGCCACTAGCGGGGGGGCGAGAGATACGCAGTATTTT	CASSVATSGGARDTQYF
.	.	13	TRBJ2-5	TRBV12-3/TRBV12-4	TGTGCCAGCTGTTACAGGGACGCGGAGACCCAGTACTTC	CASCYRDAETQYF
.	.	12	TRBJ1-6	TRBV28	TGTGCCAGCAGTCCCCCGGCTTCACCCCTCCACTTT	CASSPPASPLHF
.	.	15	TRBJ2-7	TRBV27	TGTGCCAGCAGTCCCTTGGACGGCATCTCCTACGAGCAGTACTTC	CASSPLDGISYEQYF
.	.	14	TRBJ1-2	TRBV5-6	TGTGCCAGCAGCTTGTCCGGGACCGGGAGGAGCTACACCTTC	CASSLSGTGRSYTF
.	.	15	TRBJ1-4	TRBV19	TGTGCCAGTAGTATATCCACAGGGATGGTTGAGAAACTGTTTTTT	CASSISTGMVEKLFF
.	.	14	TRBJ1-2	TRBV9	TGTGCCAGCAGCGCCAGCCCCCTGGACTATGGCTACACCTTC	CASSASPLDYGYTF
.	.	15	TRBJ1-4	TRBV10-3	TGTGCCATCAGTGAGTCGGAGGCAACTAATGAAAAACTGTTTTTT	CAISESEATNEKLFF
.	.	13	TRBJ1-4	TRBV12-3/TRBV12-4	TGTGCCAGCAGTCTGGACCTTAATGAAAAACTGTTTTTT	CASSLDLNEKLFF
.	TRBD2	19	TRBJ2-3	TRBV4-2	TGTGCCAGCAGCCAAGATTTCCGGGGGGGCCTTACCCCCGCAGATACGCAGTATTTT	CASSQDFRGGLTPADTQYF
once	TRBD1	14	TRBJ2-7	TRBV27	TGTGCCAGCAGTTCGGGACAGTACTCCTACGAGCAGTACTTC	CASSSGQYSYEQYF
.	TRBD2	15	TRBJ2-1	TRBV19	TGTGCCAGTTATTCGACTAGCGGGGCCTACAATGAGCAGTTCTTC	CASYSTSGAYNEQFF